The 13 T cell receptor beta chains given below trace back to one sample, sequenced in a study of T-cell reconstitution after alpha-beta-depleted transplantation in children. TCRbeta library construction was performed incorporating unique molecular identifiers. TCRdb reprocessed the PCR reads via MiXCR and lists one record per CDR3 protein. Counted here are approximately 640,000 distinct CDR3 sequences, roughly 15% occurring once; the ten biggest clones make up 0.9% to 1.2%. The material sequenced was PBMCs from the stem cell graft donor, taken from the stem cell graft. The receptors here all came from a human donor who donated a stem cell graft to a child with acute myeloid leukemia.

This clonotype came up many times. V usage is TRBV20-1 and J usage is TRBJ1-5; no definite D call. CDR3 length: 14 amino acids. Trimming left V 6 bases short and J 9 bases short, with 21 bases between. Germline V lookup: CDR1 DFQATT, CDR2 SNEGSKA (reference sequence). The CDR3 bases are TGCAGTGCCCGAGGTGTTGAGAGTGGAAGGCCCCAGCATTTT. Amino acid sequence: CSARGVESGRPQHF.

The J gene is TRBJ1-2, the V gene TRBV15, with D possibly TRBD1 on 6 matching bases. The V end was cut by 2 bases, the J end by 3 bases, with 10 bases between. The CDR3 sequence is 14 residues long. CDR1 LNHNV and CDR2 YYDKDF come from the germline V gene (reference sequence). The CDR3 region is CATSRLQGYYGYTF. The CDR3 coding sequence is TGTGCCACCAGCAGACTACAGGGTTACTATGGCTACACCTTC.

The chain uses TRBV5-1 and TRBJ2-1; 7 bases fit TRBD1. This CDR3 spans 12 amino acids. J was trimmed by 9 bases and V by 6 bases; bases with no gene match: 6. Germline CDR1 SGHRS, CDR2 YFSETQ. The CDR3 spells CASTGGDGEQFF. The CDR3 nucleotides read TGCGCCAGCACAGGGGGAGACGGTGAGCAGTTCTTC.

This chain uses TRBV12-3 or TRBV12-4 with TRBJ2-7, with a weak D call TRBD1 (6 bases). Trimming cost V 3 bases and J 6 bases, with 15 bases left between them. CDR3 length equals 14 residues. The CDR3 sequence is CASSFRGRPREQYF. DNA of the CDR3: TGTGCCAGCAGTTTCAGGGGACGTCCGCGCGAGCAGTACTTC.

This clonotype was seen only a few times. The chain carries TRBV7-2 and TRBJ2-3; a possible D gene is TRBD2 (6 bases). The CDR3 contains 14 residues. CDR1 is SGHTA, CDR2 FQGNSA, per germline. Trimming left V 7 bases short and J 4 bases short, with 15 bases between. CDR3 in amino acids: CASTRDFRADTQYF. Here the CDR3 DNA reads TGTGCCAGCACCCGGGACTTTCGCGCAGATACGCAGTATTTT.

This clonotype was seen at least ten times. This chain uses TRBV29-1 with TRBJ2-3; the D is unclear. The CDR3 covers 16 residues. V lost 7 bases to trimming and J lost 2 bases, with 22 bases between them. Per the germline V gene, CDR1 is SQVTM and CDR2 is ANQGSEA. This CDR3 is CSALLQRTANTDTQYF. The CDR3 DNA reads as TGCAGCGCCCTCCTCCAACGGACGGCGAACACAGATACGCAGTATTTT.

This clonotype was seen only a few times. The gene calls are TRBV5-1 and TRBJ2-1; 8 bases fit TRBD2. Germline V gives CDR1 SGHRS, CDR2 YFSETQ. The CDR3 is made up of 18 amino acids. V lost 4 bases to trimming and J lost 5 bases; unmatched junction nucleotides: 17. The DNA of the CDR3 is TGCGCCAGCAGCCCCGTGGTTGGACTAGCAAAGTTTAACAATGAGCAGTTCTTC. This codes for CASSPVVGLAKFNNEQFF.

The table lists this clonotype with many counts. The CDR3 loop reads CSVEYGHYGYTF. CDR3 bases: TGCAGCGTTGAATATGGGCACTATGGCTACACCTTC. The chain is built from TRBV29-1 and TRBJ1-2; unclear D gene. Germline V CDR1 and CDR2: SQVTM, ANQGSEA. Trimming cost V 2 bases and J 3 bases, with 7 bases left between them. The CDR3 sequence is 12 residues long.

This clonotype was picked up a small number of times. This rearrangement joins TRBV21-1 to TRBJ1-1; whether TRBD1, the table's D call, matches the DNA was not checked. TRBV21-1 is labeled a pseudogene. This CDR3 has 12 residues. The CDR3 DNA sequence: TGTGCCAGCAGCAAATGGCCAGGGAGAGCTTTCTTT. Encoded protein: CASSKWPGRAFF.

V gene TRBV28 combines with J gene TRBJ2-1; the match to TRBD2 covers 7 bases. Per germline, CDR1 MDHEN and CDR2 SYDVKM. The CDR3 length is 15 residues. The J segment lost 7 bases and the V segment lost 5 bases, leaving 11 bases of the junction unmatched. The CDR3 bases are TGTGCCAGCAGTCTGGGCGGGACGGGACTAAATGAGCAGTTCTTC. It encodes CASSLGGTGLNEQFF. Based on the CDR3 plus reference TRBV28 and TRBJ2-1, the full variable domain is DVKVTQSSRYLVKRTGEKVFLECVQDMDHENMFWYRQDPGLGLRLIYFSYDVKMKEKGDIPEGYSVSREKKERFSLILESASTNQTSMYLCASSLGGTGLNEQFFGPGTRLTVL.

This clonotype has at least ten counts. V gene TRBV5-6 combines with J gene TRBJ1-3, with D unresolved. CDR1 is SGHDT and CDR2 is YYEEEE in the germline V gene. V dropped 2 bases and J dropped 0 bases, with 15 bases sitting between them. CDR3 length: 17 residues. CDR3 nucleotides: TGTGCCAGCAGCTTTGAGAGGGCACCTTCCTCTGGAAACACCATATATTTT. It yields the protein CASSFERAPSSGNTIYF.

This clonotype was counted many times. The rearrangement uses TRBV5-5 and TRBJ2-2; D uncertain. The CDR3 consists of 16 residues. V was cut by 6 bases and J by 5 bases, with 20 bases left in between. Per germline, CDR1 SGHKS and CDR2 YYEKEE (reference sequence). DNA of the CDR3: TGTGCCAGCACCTCCCCCGGTCGGAGAAGGACCGGGGAGCTGTTTTTT. Residues: CASTSPGRRRTGELFF. Complete variable domain (other parts from reference TRBV5-5 and TRBJ2-2): DAGVTQSPTHLIKTRGQQVTLRCSPISGHKSVSWYQQVLGQGPQFIFQYYEKEERGRGNFPDRFSARQFPNYSSELNVNALLLGDSALYLCASTSPGRRRTGELFFGEGSRLTVL.

The gene calls are TRBV11-2 and TRBJ2-1; the match to TRBD1 covers 8 bases. This CDR3 region has 15 residues. Trimming cost V 4 bases and J 7 bases; bases outside gene matches: 9. Germline CDR1 is SGHAT and CDR2 is FQNNGV. The CDR3, as DNA: TGTGCCAGCAGCTCGCGGACAGGGCCGAGGAATGAGCAGTTCTTC. Protein sequence: CASSSRTGPRNEQFF.